One TCR beta chain is described in this entry. The source of the sample is a study of blood T cell repertoires in COVID-19. The ends were cut back, 3 bases at V and 5 bases at J, with 13 bases in the middle. This CDR3 region has 14 residues. In germline, CDR1 is SGHTA, CDR2 FQGNSA. Using immunoSEQ multiplex PCR, the repertoire was profiled, and TCRdb retains in-frame clones only, with some absent. The sample has 90,000 to 100,000 clones; around 89% are singletons. Sample: peripheral blood. The source is a man aged 50 to 59 with COVID-19, enrolled during active disease. The gene calls are TRBV7-2 and TRBJ2-5; tentative D call: TRBD2 (5 bases). The CDR3 nucleotides read TGTGCCAGCAGCTTGAACGGGATGAGGGAGACCCAGTACTTC. This codes for CASSLNGMRETQYF.